Each of the 17 T cell receptor beta chains below was sequenced from the same sample in a study of shared clonotypes between healthy human individuals. TCRdb's table, derived via immunoSEQ multiplex PCR, lists solely in-frame clones and lacks some. The data hold about 2 million clones, with over 85% observed a single time. The specimen sequenced was naive CD4+ T cells sorted from blood. Regarding subset: CD45RA+ positively selected. The source is a man between 18 and 29 years old in good health.

This chain links TRBV7-9 with TRBJ1-1; 9 bases fit TRBD1. Germline V gives CDR1 SEHNR, CDR2 FQNEAQ (reference sequence). Trimming at V came to 4 bases and at J to 9 bases, leaving 9 bases not matched to a gene. The CDR3 contains 14 residues. Here the CDR3 DNA reads TGTGCCAGCAGCTCCGGACAGGGGCGCGAAAAAGCTTTCTTT. Protein: CASSSGQGREKAFF.

The rearrangement links TRBV14 to TRBJ1-2; no reliable D call. V dropped 0 bases and J dropped 8 bases, with 10 bases sitting between them. Germline V gene lookup returns CDR1 SGHDN and CDR2 FVKESK. This CDR3 comprises 13 residues. The CDR3 DNA is TGTGCCAGCAGCCAAGATTCGGGTCCCGGCTACACCTTC. Translating gives CASSQDSGPGYTF. The full variable domain, with the rest looked up from reference TRBV14 and TRBJ1-2, is EAGVTQFPSHSVIEKGQTVTLRCDPISGHDNLYWYRRVMGKEIKFLLHFVKESKQDESGMPNNRFLAERTGGTYSTLKVQPAELEDSGVYFCASSQDSGPGYTFGSGTRLTVV.

Note on this clone: The conserved closing phenylalanine or tryptophan is absent in this CDR3, likely reflecting a read error. The chain uses TRBV6-1 and TRBJ1-2; D is unclear. The V gene lost 2 bases and the J gene lost 5 bases, with 0 bases spanning the gap. CDR3 length equals 10 residues. Germline V lookup: CDR1 MNHNS, CDR2 SASEGT. The CDR3 DNA is TGTGCCAGCAGTGAATATGGCTACACCCTC. This gives the protein CASSEYGYTL.

As to this clone: This same CDR3 is encoded by further DNA sequences in the sample. The CDR3 DNA follows: TGTGCCAGCAGCTTAGCGGGAGGGCCCGGGGCCAACGTCCTGACTTTC. This gives the protein CASSLAGGPGANVLTF. The rearrangement joins TRBV7-2 to TRBJ2-6; TRBD2 matches 7 bases. Per germline, CDR1 SGHTA and CDR2 FQGNSA. The CDR3 is 16 amino acids. J lost 4 bases, V lost 0 bases, and 3 bases had no gene match.

This chain uses TRBV10-2 with TRBJ1-1; D possibly corresponds to TRBD1 (5 bases). Between the trimmed V and J ends, which lost 3 bases and 7 bases, there was a span of 12 bases. CDR3 length: 13 residues. CDR1 and CDR2 from the germline V gene are WSHSY and SAAADI. The CDR3: CASSDLGVLEAFF. The CDR3 DNA reads as TGCGCCAGCAGTGATTTGGGGGTACTTGAAGCTTTCTTT.

The chain carries TRBV2 and TRBJ1-5; 7 nucleotides match TRBD1. The V gene end was trimmed by 6 bases and the J gene end by 3 bases; junction bases not matched to a gene: 8. CDR1 is SNHLY and CDR2 is FYNNEI in the germline V gene. This CDR3 has 15 residues. The CDR3, as DNA: TGTGCCAGCAGCGCACAGGGGATTCCCAATCAGCCCCAGCATTTT. Translating it yields CASSAQGIPNQPQHF. The full variable domain, completed using reference TRBV2 and TRBJ1-5, is EPEVTQTPSHQVTQMGQEVILRCVPISNHLYFYWYRQILGQKVEFLVSFYNNEISEKSEIFDDQFSVERPDGSNFTLKIRSTKLEDSAMYFCASSAQGIPNQPQHFGDGTRLSIL.

This clone has just one count. The sample holds other DNA sequences that translate to the same CDR3. The chain combines TRBV5-1 with TRBJ1-3; the match to TRBD1 covers 8 bases. This CDR3 region has 13 residues. CDR1 is SGHRS, CDR2 YFSETQ, per germline. With 1 base clipped from V and 7 bases from J, the junction kept 1 base outside the gene matches. This chain's CDR3 is CASSLTGGNTIYF. In nucleotides, the CDR3 is TGCGCCAGCAGCTTGACAGGGGGGAACACCATATATTTT.

This sequence joins TRBV4-1 and TRBJ2-5; D is unresolved. The DNA end is more similar to TRBJ2-7, so the J call may be wrong. Germline values: CDR1 MGHRA, CDR2 YSYEKL. This CDR3 region has 12 residues. The CDR3 region has the DNA TGCGCCAGCAGCCAAGATCCCAACGAGCAGTACTTC. Its translation is CASSQDPNEQYF.

The J gene is TRBJ2-7, the V gene TRBV6-1; D may be TRBD1 or TRBD2 (7 bases each). Germline CDR1 reads MNHNS; CDR2 reads SASEGT. The CDR3 has 15 residues. The V gene lost 2 bases and the J gene lost 3 bases, with 14 bases spanning the gap. The CDR3 region has the DNA TGTGCCAGCAGTGAACCCGGCAGGGGGGGCTACGAGCAGTACTTC. Amino acid sequence: CASSEPGRGGYEQYF.

As regards this clone: In the same sample, other DNA sequences code for this CDR3. The chain combines TRBV19 with TRBJ1-5, with no clear D. V was trimmed by 3 bases and J by 4 bases, leaving 4 bases between them. This CDR3 comprises 12 residues. Germline values: CDR1 LNHDA, CDR2 SQIVND (reference sequence). CDR3: CASSILNQPQHF. Here the CDR3 DNA reads TGTGCCAGTAGTATCCTTAATCAGCCCCAGCATTTT.

In nucleotides, the CDR3 is TGTGCCAGCAGCCCCCGGCTAGCGGGAGGGGAGCAGTACTTC. Translated, it gives CASSPRLAGGEQYF. This rearrangement joins TRBV13 to TRBJ2-7; 12 bases fit TRBD2. CDR3 length equals 14 residues. V lost 5 bases to trimming and J lost 7 bases; unmatched junction nucleotides: 6. Germline lookup yields CDR1 PRHDT and CDR2 FYEKMQ (reference sequence).

The chain uses TRBV7-2 and TRBJ1-6; D unclear. The CDR3 extends over 13 amino acids. From germline, CDR1 is SGHTA and CDR2 FQGNSA. With 1 base removed from V and 10 bases from J, the gap between germline ends came to 8 bases. The CDR3 reads CASSLVTGSPLHF. The CDR3 nucleotides are TGTGCCAGCAGCTTAGTAACGGGGTCACCCCTCCACTTT.

The chain combines TRBV4-1 with TRBJ2-2; tentatively, D is TRBD1 or TRBD2 (5 bases each). The germline CDR1 and CDR2 sequences are MGHRA and YSYEKL. Trimming took off 1 base at V and 5 bases at J, with 14 bases between the two ends. The CDR3 consists of 16 residues. CDR3 DNA: TGCGCCAGCAGCCAAGGAGTTGTGGGGGTTACCGGGGAGCTGTTTTTT. It encodes CASSQGVVGVTGELFF.

Comment on this clone: Other DNA sequences from this sample encode an identical CDR3 as well. V and J are TRBV7-2 and TRBJ2-7; 9 positions agree with TRBD1. CDR3 size: 15 residues. V shed 6 bases, J shed 2 bases, and the junction held 8 bases outside the gene matches. Germline-derived CDR1 and CDR2 are SGHTA and FQGNSA. The CDR3 is CASSLAGTGTYEQYF. CDR3 coding DNA: TGTGCCAGCAGTCTCGCCGGGACAGGGACCTACGAGCAGTACTTC.

The rearrangement uses TRBV6-1 and TRBJ1-4; perhaps TRBD1 as D (5 bases). In germline, CDR1 is MNHNS, CDR2 SASEGT. V was shortened by 0 bases and J by 7 bases, with 15 bases between the two germline ends. This CDR3 spans 16 amino acids. CDR3 sequence: CASSEAGRVWGEKLFF. The CDR3 DNA reads TGTGCCAGCAGTGAAGCGGGCAGGGTATGGGGTGAAAAACTGTTTTTT.

The rearrangement links TRBV28 to TRBJ1-5; no definite D call. Germline CDR1 is MDHEN and CDR2 is SYDVKM. The CDR3 totals 13 residues. V was shortened by 2 bases and J by 6 bases, with 8 bases between the two germline ends. The CDR3 spells CASSLVLGQPQHF. The DNA of the CDR3 is TGTGCCAGCAGTTTAGTATTAGGTCAGCCCCAGCATTTT. The full variable domain, completed using reference TRBV28 and TRBJ1-5, is DVKVTQSSRYLVKRTGEKVFLECVQDMDHENMFWYRQDPGLGLRLIYFSYDVKMKEKGDIPEGYSVSREKKERFSLILESASTNQTSMYLCASSLVLGQPQHFGDGTRLSIL.

The chain uses TRBV10-3 and TRBJ2-7, with 10 bases identical to TRBD2. The germline CDR1 and CDR2 sequences are ENHRY and SYGVKD. This CDR3 contains 14 residues. The J segment lost 5 bases and the V segment lost 4 bases, leaving 5 bases of the junction unmatched. In DNA form, the CDR3 reads TGTGCCATCAGTGTCCTAGCGGGAGCCGACGAGCAGTACTTC. Its translation: CAISVLAGADEQYF.